This section outlines one T cell receptor (beta chain) sequence together with its context. Its antigen is unidentified. Sequenced by immunoSEQ multiplex PCR; TCRdb stores in-frame clones only, minus some. This table holds 2 million to 2.5 million clones, 95% found once. This sample stems from a study of shared clonotypes between healthy human individuals. Whole-study findings and limits: A handful of donors shared 4.5% to 6.5% of their naive CD4 clonotypes.

There are 16 residues in the CDR3. Germline CDR1 and CDR2: LNHDA and SQIVND (reference sequence). J was trimmed by 1 base and V by 4 bases; bases with no gene match: 3. The rearrangement uses TRBV19 and TRBJ2-5, with 13 bases lining up with TRBD2. The sequenced sample was naive CD4+ T cells sorted from blood. The subset was: CD45RA+ positively selected. This receptor was identified in a man between 18 and 29 years old in good health. As DNA, the CDR3 is TGTGCCAGTAGTAAAACTAGCGGGAGGGTCCAAGAGACCCAGTACTTC. This translates into CASSKTSGRVQETQYF. Looking up the rest from reference TRBV19 and TRBJ2-5 gives the full variable domain: DGGITQSPKYLFRKEGQNVTLSCEQNLNHDAMYWYRQDPGQGLRLIYYSQIVNDFQKGDIAEGYSVSREKKESFPLTVTSAQKNPTAFYLCASSKTSGRVQETQYFGPGTRLLVL.